The 17 T cell receptor beta chains below come from one sample, sequenced in a study of T-cell memory formation after mild COVID-19. TCRdb fed the 5' RACE reads into MiXCR, producing one record per CDR3 protein. Among fewer than 200,000 distinct CDR3 sequences, around 18% were seen once, and the ten largest hold roughly 4.3%. The sequenced sample was PBMCs or a T cell subset sorted from them (not recorded which). The receptor set was obtained from a young man who had mild COVID-19 (a few samples of this study predate the infection). Cell type and time point are not known.

J is TRBJ2-7 and V is TRBV15; TRBD2 is a possible D gene (6 bases). V lost 1 base, J lost 0 bases, and 10 bases lay in between. The CDR3 has 15 residues. Germline V CDR1 and CDR2: LNHNV, YYDKDF (reference sequence). In DNA, the CDR3 is TGTGCCACCAGCAGAGTAGCCGGGAGCTCCTACGAGCAGTACTTC. Protein sequence: CATSRVAGSSYEQYF.

The chain is built from TRBV5-1 and TRBJ1-2; D is undetermined. CDR1 SGHRS and CDR2 YFSETQ come from the germline V gene. This CDR3 spans 15 amino acids. V shed 0 bases and J shed 4 bases, with 13 bases lying between them. The CDR3, as DNA: TGCGCCAGCAGCTTGGATTGGGAAGGCAGCTATGGCTACACCTTC. This translates into CASSLDWEGSYGYTF.

This chain joins TRBV5-8 and TRBJ2-5; 11 nucleotides line up with TRBD2. V shed 4 bases and J 4 bases; nucleotides not matched to a gene: 6. CDR1 and CDR2 (germline): SGHTS, YDEGEE. CDR3 length: 15 amino acids. The CDR3 spells CASSDSGGAGETQYF. CDR3 in DNA: TGTGCCAGCAGCGATAGCGGGGGGGCCGGAGAGACCCAGTACTTC.

This rearrangement joins TRBV7-3 to TRBJ1-2, with 7 bases aligning to TRBD1. Germline V gene sequence: CDR1 SGHTA, CDR2 FQGTGA. The CDR3 runs to 13 residues. The V gene end was trimmed by 5 bases and the J gene end by 5 bases; junction bases not matched to a gene: 5. This CDR3 reads CASSADRVYGYTF. CDR3 DNA: TGTGCCAGCAGCGCAGACAGGGTATATGGCTACACCTTC.

This clonotype was seen a few times. The chain uses TRBV7-2 and TRBJ1-2, with D unresolved. The germline CDR1 and CDR2 sequences are SGHTA and FQGNSA. V lost 5 bases and J 3 bases, leaving 16 bases between the germline ends. The CDR3 length is 15 residues. In nucleotides, the CDR3 is TGTGCCAGCAGCGCGTATAACATTGGGGACTATGGCTACACCTTC. This translates into CASSAYNIGDYGYTF.

This clonotype was seen a handful of times. V and J are TRBV7-2 and TRBJ1-2, with 8 bases matching TRBD1. The V segment lost 4 bases and the J segment 8 bases; nucleotides outside the gene matches: 6. There are 13 residues in the CDR3. Germline V gives CDR1 SGHTA, CDR2 FQGNSA. For the CDR3, the DNA is TGTGCCAGCAGCTCTAGACAGGGGAGGGGCTACACCTTC. It specifies CASSSRQGRGYTF.

This clonotype was seen more than once but under ten times. The chain uses TRBV6-2 or TRBV6-3 and TRBJ1-1, with a tentative D call TRBD1 (5 bases). The CDR3 loop spans 12 amino acids. CDR1 MNHEY and CDR2 SVGEGT come from the germline V gene. Trimming pared 6 bases from V and 7 bases from J, leaving 12 bases between. CDR3 DNA: TGTGCCAGCAGCCCTACAGGCGATGAAGCTTTCTTT. It yields the protein CASSPTGDEAFF.

This clonotype has at least ten counts. The chain uses TRBV27 and TRBJ1-1; perhaps TRBD1 as D (6 bases). V was shortened by 2 bases and J by 0 bases, with 10 bases between the two germline ends. This CDR3 is built from 15 residues. Germline CDR1 and CDR2: MNHEY and SMNVEV (reference sequence). The CDR3 spells CASSLTGQLNTEAFF. Written as DNA, the CDR3 is TGTGCCAGCAGTTTAACCGGACAGCTGAACACTGAAGCTTTCTTT.

V is TRBV5-1 and J is TRBJ2-5; TRBD2 matches 7 bases. J lost 5 bases, V lost 2 bases, and 6 bases had no gene match. There are 14 residues in the CDR3. Germline assignment: CDR1 SGHRS and CDR2 YFSETQ. This CDR3 is CASSFDLAEETQYF. CDR3 nucleotide sequence: TGCGCCAGCAGCTTTGATCTAGCGGAGGAGACCCAGTACTTC.

The chain links TRBV9 to TRBJ2-5; no definite D call. This CDR3 has 14 amino acids. The V gene lost 0 bases and the J gene lost 5 bases, with 11 bases spanning the gap. CDR1 is SGDLS and CDR2 is YYNGEE in the germline V gene. In DNA, the CDR3 is TGTGCCAGCAGCGTAGAAGGCGGTGGGGAGACCCAGTACTTC. Translation gives CASSVEGGGETQYF.

The chain has TRBV6-5 and TRBJ1-1; tentatively, D is TRBD1 (5 bases). V shed 0 bases and J shed 5 bases, with 13 bases lying between them. The CDR3 runs to 15 residues. In germline, CDR1 is MNHEY, CDR2 SVGAGI. CDR3 loop: CASSYSGVTGTEAFF. CDR3 nucleotide sequence: TGTGCCAGCAGTTACTCAGGGGTTACGGGGACTGAAGCTTTCTTT.

J is TRBJ1-1 and V is TRBV5-4, with 7 bases aligning to TRBD1. V lost 3 bases to trimming and J lost 1 base; unmatched junction nucleotides: 3. The germline V gene has CDR1 SGHNT and CDR2 YYREEE (reference sequence). This CDR3 contains 14 residues. CDR3 region: CASSSGQANTEAFF. The CDR3 region has the DNA TGTGCCAGCAGCTCAGGACAGGCGAACACTGAAGCTTTCTTT.

This clonotype has more than one count but fewer than ten. This chain joins TRBV6-6 and TRBJ2-2; D is ambiguous. Germline V lookup: CDR1 MNHNY, CDR2 SVGAGI (reference sequence). V lost 6 bases to trimming and J lost 5 bases, with 4 bases between them. The CDR3 consists of 11 residues. CDR3 nucleotide sequence: TGTGCCAGCAGCTGGACCGGGGAGCTGTTTTTT. This sequence encodes CASSWTGELFF.

This clonotype was picked up a small number of times. The rearrangement joins TRBV20-1 to TRBJ1-4, with 7 bases matching TRBD1. The V and J ends lost 7 bases and 7 bases, in that order; junction bases with no gene match: 9. This CDR3 has 13 residues. Germline-derived CDR1 and CDR2 are DFQATT and SNEGSKA (reference sequence). DNA of the CDR3: TGCAGTGGGCGACAGGGCGGTGGTGAAAAACTGTTTTTT. Residues: CSGRQGGGEKLFF.

The chain joins TRBV11-1 to TRBJ1-1, with TRBD1 identical over 9 bases. The germline CDR1 and CDR2 sequences are SGHAT and FQDESV (reference sequence). The CDR3 runs 15 residues. J was trimmed by 3 bases and V by 5 bases; bases with no gene match: 7. CDR3 sequence (DNA): TGTGCCAGCAGCCCAAGGGACAGGGTTTACACTGAAGCTTTCTTT. It specifies CASSPRDRVYTEAFF.

The J gene is TRBJ2-2, the V gene TRBV5-1, with unresolved D. V was shortened by 0 bases and J by 2 bases, with 5 bases between the two germline ends. CDR1 and CDR2 from the germline V gene are SGHRS and YFSETQ. The CDR3 totals 14 residues. CDR3 nucleotide sequence: TGCGCCAGCAGCTTGGAAAGTAACACCGGGGAGCTGTTTTTT. It encodes CASSLESNTGELFF.

In this sample, this clonotype turned up a few times. The chain has TRBV7-2 and TRBJ2-2, with TRBD1 matching 7 bases. CDR1 is SGHTA and CDR2 is FQGNSA in the germline V gene. The CDR3 is 15 amino acids. V lost 5 bases and J lost 1; bases outside the gene matches: 4. The CDR3 DNA sequence: TGTGCCAGCAGCGGGGACAGCCGGAACACCGGGGAGCTGTTTTTT. Its protein is CASSGDSRNTGELFF.